This T cell receptor beta chain derives from a study of T-cell memory formation after mild COVID-19. Background on the study: TCR clusters were largely donor specific.

5'RACE, which relied on constant-segment primers, yielded TCR alpha and TCR beta cDNA libraries carrying sample barcodes and UMIs. TCRdb re-derived calls from the 5' RACE reads in MiXCR, one entry per CDR3 protein. Of around 250,000 distinct CDR3 sequences listed, 15% are singletons. This clonotype was counted only a few times. The trim removed 3 bases at V and 6 bases at J, leaving 18 bases unmatched. The germline V gene encodes CDR1 LNHNV and CDR2 YYDKDF (reference sequence). The CDR3 loop spans 18 amino acids. The rearrangement links TRBV15 to TRBJ1-2; the match to TRBD1 covers 8 bases. Source material: PBMCs or a T cell subset sorted from them (not recorded which). The receptor's source is an adult woman who had mild COVID-19 (a few samples of this study predate the infection). Cell type and time point are not known. The CDR3 nucleotides read TGTGCCACCAGCAGCGACGGGCAGGGGGCCTATACCTCCCATGGCTACACCTTC. As protein: CATSSDGQGAYTSHGYTF.